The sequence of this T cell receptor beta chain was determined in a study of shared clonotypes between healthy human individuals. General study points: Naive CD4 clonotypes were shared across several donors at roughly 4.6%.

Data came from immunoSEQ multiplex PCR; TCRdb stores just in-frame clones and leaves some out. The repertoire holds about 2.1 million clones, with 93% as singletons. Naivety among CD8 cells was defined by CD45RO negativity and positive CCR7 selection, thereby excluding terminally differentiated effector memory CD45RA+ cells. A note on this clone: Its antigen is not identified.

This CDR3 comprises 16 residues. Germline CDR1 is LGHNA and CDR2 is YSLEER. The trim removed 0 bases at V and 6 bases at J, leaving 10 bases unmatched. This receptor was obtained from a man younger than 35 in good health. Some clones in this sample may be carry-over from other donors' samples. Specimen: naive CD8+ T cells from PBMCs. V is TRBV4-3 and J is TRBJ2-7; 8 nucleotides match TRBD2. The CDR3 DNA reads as TGCGCCAGCAGCCAAGATAAAGGGCGGCGGGGGGCCGAGCAGTACTTC. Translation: CASSQDKGRRGAEQYF.